The clone carrying this TCR beta chain came up a few times. V shed 4 bases, J shed 3 bases, and the junction held 0 bases outside the gene matches. This CDR3 has 14 amino acids. Germline CDR1 and CDR2: MRHNA and SNTAGT. The data derive from a study of blood T cell repertoires in COVID-19. Across the study: T cells, B-cell-depleted T cells, or PBMCs provided the cDNA or gDNA that served as material.

Per the study methods: Amplifying reference gene primers gave estimates of nucleated cell counts. Profiled with immunoSEQ multiplex PCR; TCRdb holds only in-frame clones, not every one. The D gene and trimming were derived from the DNA, and the V and J assignments and clone size from that table. Of approximately 330,000 clones listed, roughly 87% are singletons. The receptor's source is a man younger than 45 with COVID-19, enrolled during active disease. The genes are TRBV6-4 and TRBJ2-2, with 9 bases aligning to TRBD1. Specimen: peripheral blood. This CDR3 reads CASSGTGDTGELFF. In nucleotides, the CDR3 is TGTGCCAGCAGTGGGACAGGGGACACCGGGGAGCTGTTTTTT.